The 26 T cell receptor beta chains presented below share a single source sample, sequenced in a study of beta chain features in type 1 diabetes. The isolated RNA, all of it, was reverse transcribed, so expressed TCRB transcripts were what got sequenced. TCRdb's copy holds only in-frame clones and misses some; the assay was immunoSEQ multiplex PCR. The sample includes fewer than 350,000 clones, around 19% of them seen just once. Sample: naive CD4+ T cells from blood. The receptor source for this set is a woman aged 18-29 years in good health.

This rearrangement joins TRBV25-1 to TRBJ2-1; D is possibly TRBD1 (6 bases). From germline, CDR1 is MGHDK and CDR2 SYGVNS. The CDR3 consists of 16 residues. The ends were cut back, 1 base at V and 7 bases at J, with 17 bases in the middle. For the CDR3, the DNA is TGTGCCAGCAGTGAATGGTCCCCAGGGGATGGGAATGAGCAGTTCTTC. Protein sequence: CASSEWSPGDGNEQFF.

The chain couples TRBV9 to TRBJ2-5; D is possibly TRBD2 (5 bases). V was trimmed by 3 bases and J by 3 bases, leaving 6 bases between them. This CDR3 has 12 residues. CDR1 SGDLS and CDR2 YYNGEE come from the germline V gene. The chain's CDR3 is CASSAGKETQYF. CDR3 coding DNA: TGTGCCAGCAGCGCCGGGAAAGAGACCCAGTACTTC.

The chain carries TRBV5-4 and TRBJ1-2; tentative D call: TRBD1 (5 bases). V lost 5 bases to trimming and J lost 3 bases, with 20 bases between them. Looked up from germline, CDR1 is SGHNT and CDR2 is YYREEE (reference sequence). This CDR3 is built from 16 residues. In nucleotides, the CDR3 is TGTGCCAGCAGACCTAAGGGTAGGGGAGGTTACTATGGCTACACCTTC. The encoded protein is CASRPKGRGGYYGYTF. Variable domain in full (rest from reference TRBV5-4 and TRBJ1-2): ETGVTQSPTHLIKTRGQQVTLRCSSQSGHNTVSWYQQALGQGPQFIFQYYREEENGRGNFPPRFSGLQFPNYSSELNVNALELDDSALYLCASRPKGRGGYYGYTFGSGTRLTVV.

This clone was recorded a few times. The CDR3 DNA follows: TGTGCCAGCCAGACAGGGGGCTCCTACGAGCAGTACTTC. This translates into CASQTGGSYEQYF. The gene calls are TRBV2 and TRBJ2-7, with 9 nucleotides matching TRBD1. After removal of 8 bases from V and 0 bases from J, the junction contained 2 bases not matched to a gene. This CDR3 has 13 residues. Germline V lookup: CDR1 SNHLY, CDR2 FYNNEI. Full variable domain (rest looked up from reference TRBV2 and TRBJ2-7): EPEVTQTPSHQVTQMGQEVILRCVPISNHLYFYWYRQILGQKVEFLVSFYNNEISEKSEIFDDQFSVERPDGSNFTLKIRSTKLEDSAMYFCASQTGGSYEQYFGPGTRLTVT.

The V and J genes are TRBV5-1 and TRBJ2-1; 9 bases are shared with TRBD2. CDR3 size: 13 residues. V lost 4 bases and J lost 9; bases outside the gene matches: 5. CDR1 is SGHRS and CDR2 is YFSETQ in the germline V gene. CDR3 sequence: CASSGVAGVEQFF. For the CDR3, the DNA is TGCGCCAGCAGCGGGGTAGCGGGGGTTGAGCAGTTCTTC.

In this sample, this clone turned up a few times. V usage is TRBV29-1 and J usage is TRBJ2-3; 11 nucleotides align to TRBD1. The junction had 3 bases not matched to a gene; V was cut back by 4 bases and J by 3 bases. This CDR3 is 14 amino acids long. The germline V gene has CDR1 SQVTM and CDR2 ANQGSEA. In DNA form, the CDR3 reads TGCAGCGTTGGCGGGGACAGGGGGACAGATACGCAGTATTTT. Amino acids: CSVGGDRGTDTQYF.

The rearrangement uses TRBV12-5 and TRBJ2-5; tentatively, D is TRBD1 (6 bases). The CDR3 contains 13 residues. Germline V gene sequence: CDR1 LGHNT, CDR2 FRNRAP. Trimming stripped 3 bases from V and 2 bases from J, with 7 bases between. The CDR3 here is CASGLGGQETQYF. The CDR3 DNA is TGTGCTAGTGGTTTAGGGGGTCAAGAGACCCAGTACTTC.

The sample holds a few counts of this clone. The gene calls are TRBV10-2 and TRBJ2-1; weak D call: TRBD1 (6 bases). This CDR3 region has 13 residues. The V end was cut by 6 bases, the J end by 8 bases, with 14 bases between. CDR1 and CDR2 (germline): WSHSY, SAAADI. For the CDR3, the DNA is TGCGCCAGCAGGAGGGCAGGGGTTGATGAGCAGTTCTTC. It codes for CASRRAGVDEQFF.

This clone was seen more than once but under ten times. J is TRBJ1-2 and V is TRBV7-8; D gene ambiguous. This CDR3 is 17 amino acids long. CDR1 and CDR2 from the germline V gene are SGHVS and FQNEAQ. Deletions cut 0 bases from V and 1 base from J, with 15 bases between. CDR3 nucleotide sequence: TGTGCCAGCAGCTTAGCGCGACCGGGGAAGCTTAACTATGGCTACACCTTC. The encoded protein is CASSLARPGKLNYGYTF.

The CDR3 DNA sequence: TGTGCCAGCAGCGAACAGGCATACACAGATACGCAGTATTTT. Amino acids: CASSEQAYTDTQYF. This chain uses TRBV7-6 with TRBJ2-3, with TRBD1 as a possible D gene (5 bases). Trimming left V 5 bases short and J 2 bases short, with 11 bases between. The CDR3 contains 14 residues. The germline CDR1 and CDR2 sequences are SGHVS and FNYEAQ.

This chain links TRBV25-1 with TRBJ2-5; D might be TRBD1 (6 bases). Germline V gene sequence: CDR1 MGHDK, CDR2 SYGVNS. V shed 6 bases and J shed 2 bases, with 13 bases lying between them. The CDR3 sequence is 14 residues long. The CDR3 is CASSLTGSQETQYF. The CDR3 DNA follows: TGTGCCAGCAGCCTTACAGGGTCTCAAGAGACCCAGTACTTC.

This clone was counted only a few times. This chain joins TRBV12-5 and TRBJ1-1; TRBD1 agrees at 7 bases. This CDR3 is 16 amino acids long. Per the germline V gene, CDR1 is LGHNT and CDR2 is FRNRAP. J was trimmed by 1 base and V by 1 base; bases with no gene match: 6. The CDR3: CASGLAPQGSNTEAFF. In DNA form, the CDR3 reads TGTGCTAGTGGTTTGGCCCCACAGGGGTCGAACACTGAAGCTTTCTTT.

The V and J genes are TRBV10-2 and TRBJ1-1; 12 bases are shared with TRBD1. Trimming cost V 3 bases and J 3 bases; bases outside gene matches: 8. Germline V gives CDR1 WSHSY, CDR2 SAAADI. The CDR3 consists of 17 residues. The CDR3 coding sequence is TGCGCCAGCAGTGATCCGGGACAGGGGGCGTTGTACACTGAAGCTTTCTTT. It specifies CASSDPGQGALYTEAFF.

This clone was seen more than once but under ten times. The CDR3 sequence: CSVEEPRGSPLHF. CDR3 in DNA: TGCAGCGTTGAAGAGCCACGAGGCTCACCCCTCCACTTT. The chain uses TRBV29-1 and TRBJ1-6; D gene uncertain. V was clipped by 0 bases and J by 10 bases, with 10 bases between them. The CDR3 runs to 13 residues. CDR1 SQVTM and CDR2 ANQGSEA come from the germline V gene.

This clone has a handful of counts. V is TRBV7-9 and J is TRBJ1-5, with D hard to call. Trimming shortened V by 5 bases and J by 6 bases, and 8 bases separated the two germline ends. The CDR3 has 12 residues. Per germline, CDR1 SEHNR and CDR2 FQNEAQ (reference sequence). The CDR3 region is CASSRGSQPQHF. The CDR3 DNA sequence: TGTGCCAGCAGCCGTGGGAGTCAGCCCCAGCATTTT.

This clone came up a few times. This chain connects TRBV11-2 to TRBJ2-3; the D is unclear. CDR1 is SGHAT, CDR2 FQNNGV, per germline. Trimming cost V 0 bases and J 6 bases, with 7 bases left between them. This CDR3 region has 13 residues. This CDR3 reads CASSLDHGDTQYF. For the CDR3, the DNA is TGTGCCAGCAGCTTAGACCACGGGGATACGCAGTATTTT.

This clone was seen once. V gene TRBV5-1 combines with J gene TRBJ1-2, with 7 bases fitting TRBD1. With 2 bases clipped from V and 7 bases from J, the junction kept 2 bases outside the gene matches. CDR1 and CDR2 (germline): SGHRS, YFSETQ. The CDR3 totals 12 residues. The CDR3 reads CASSLTGVGYTF. The CDR3 nucleotides read TGCGCCAGCAGCTTAACAGGGGTTGGCTACACCTTC.

Only a few counts were recorded for this clone. The chain employs TRBV7-2 and TRBJ2-1, with a tentative D call TRBD1 (5 bases). The V end was cut by 6 bases, the J end by 3 bases, with 12 bases between. The CDR3 loop spans 14 amino acids. Germline-derived CDR1 and CDR2 are SGHTA and FQGNSA. The CDR3 DNA reads as TGTGCCAGCAGTTTCGACAGTTTCTACAATGAGCAGTTCTTC. It is translated as CASSFDSFYNEQFF. The complete variable domain, with remaining parts taken from reference TRBV7-2 and TRBJ2-1, reads GAGVSQSPSNKVTEKGKDVELRCDPISGHTALYWYRQSLGQGLEFLIYFQGNSAPDKSGLPSDRFSAERTGGSVSTLTIQRTQQEDSAVYLCASSFDSFYNEQFFGPGTRLTVL.

This clone was seen a few times. This chain links TRBV7-2 with TRBJ2-7; D perhaps matches TRBD1 (6 bases). V was shortened by 5 bases and J by 3 bases, with 14 bases between the two germline ends. The CDR3 covers 14 residues. The germline V gene has CDR1 SGHTA and CDR2 FQGNSA. The CDR3 reads CASSPWGQSYEQYF. DNA for the CDR3: TGTGCCAGCAGCCCATGGGGACAAAGCTACGAGCAGTACTTC.

The chain employs TRBV27 and TRBJ2-2; TRBD2 agrees at 10 bases. Germline V lookup: CDR1 MNHEY, CDR2 SMNVEV (reference sequence). The CDR3 is 16 residues long. V lost 5 bases and J lost 6; bases outside the gene matches: 9. The CDR3 nucleotides are TGTGCCAGCAGTCCTAGCGGGAGTGCTATCTCCGGGGAGCTGTTTTTT. It codes for CASSPSGSAISGELFF.

This clone was picked up a small number of times. The rearrangement joins TRBV28 to TRBJ2-7; weak D call: TRBD1 (5 bases). The CDR3 consists of 12 residues. Per the germline V gene, CDR1 is MDHEN and CDR2 is SYDVKM. V lost 7 bases and J lost 0, with 7 bases in between. The chain's CDR3 is CASTDSSYEQYF. The CDR3 DNA reads TGTGCCAGCACTGACAGCTCCTACGAGCAGTACTTC.

The sample holds a few counts of this clone. The chain has TRBV9 and TRBJ1-1; D might be TRBD1 (6 bases). This CDR3 has 13 amino acids. Germline-derived CDR1 and CDR2 are SGDLS and YYNGEE. With 5 bases removed from V and 4 bases from J, the gap between germline ends came to 12 bases. DNA for the CDR3: TGTGCCAGCAGTGGGGGCAGCAGCACTGAAGCTTTCTTT. Its translation is CASSGGSSTEAFF.

This chain joins TRBV5-4 and TRBJ1-1; D is possibly TRBD1 (5 bases). CDR1 and CDR2 from the germline V gene are SGHNT and YYREEE (reference sequence). V dropped 4 bases and J dropped 4 bases, with 17 bases sitting between them. The length of the CDR3 is 15 residues. The DNA of the CDR3 is TGTGCCAGCAGCCTCGAGTCAGGGAGGGGCACTGAAGCTTTCTTT. Its protein is CASSLESGRGTEAFF. The full variable domain, completed using reference TRBV5-4 and TRBJ1-1, is ETGVTQSPTHLIKTRGQQVTLRCSSQSGHNTVSWYQQALGQGPQFIFQYYREEENGRGNFPPRFSGLQFPNYSSELNVNALELDDSALYLCASSLESGRGTEAFFGQGTRLTVV.

This clone was counted only a few times. The J gene is TRBJ1-6, the V gene TRBV7-9; no definite D call. CDR3 length equals 15 residues. The V end lost 1 base, the J end lost 4 bases, and 8 bases lay between the germline ends. CDR1 SEHNR and CDR2 FQNEAQ come from the germline V gene (reference sequence). CDR3 nucleotides: TGTGCCAGCAGCTTAGATGGCGGGTATAATTCACCCCTCCACTTT. Amino acids: CASSLDGGYNSPLHF.

This sequence joins TRBV11-2 and TRBJ2-5; the match to TRBD2 covers 8 bases. This CDR3 is 15 amino acids long. The germline V gene encodes CDR1 SGHAT and CDR2 FQNNGV. After removal of 5 bases from V and 1 base from J, the junction contained 6 bases not matched to a gene. The CDR3 bases are TGTGCCAGCAGCCCCAAGACTAGCGTCCAAGAGACCCAGTACTTC. As protein: CASSPKTSVQETQYF.

The rearrangement links TRBV9 to TRBJ2-2; D is perhaps TRBD2 (6 bases). V lost 2 bases and J lost 4, with 12 bases in between. The CDR3 spans 15 residues. Germline assignment: CDR1 SGDLS and CDR2 YYNGEE. The CDR3 coding sequence is TGTGCCAGCAGCGTCAGCGGGCATAGCACCGGGGAGCTGTTTTTT. This sequence encodes CASSVSGHSTGELFF.